These 19 T cell receptor beta chains were sequenced from one sample in a study of radiotherapy plus CTLA-4 blockade in lung cancer. This table comes from immunoSEQ multiplex PCR, and its TCRdb copy is limited to in-frame clones, with some not included. The profile covers around 55,000 clones, with around four fifths appearing a single time and 5% to 6.5% taken by the ten largest. The sequencing here drew on peripheral blood, taken from a patient treated with radiotherapy plus ipilimumab. These TCRs come from a human donor with non-small cell lung cancer whose response to radiotherapy plus ipilimumab could not be evaluated.

The chain recombines TRBV9 with TRBJ1-2; TRBD1 agrees at 7 bases. V trimming: 2 bases; J trimming: 2 bases; junction bases outside the gene matches: 6. The CDR3 totals 15 residues. CDR1 SGDLS and CDR2 YYNGEE come from the germline V gene. The CDR3 is CASSVSTGTNYGYTF. The DNA for the CDR3 is TGTGCCAGCAGCGTTTCGACAGGGACGAACTATGGCTACACCTTC.

The table lists this clone with a few counts. The chain recombines TRBV7-2 with TRBJ2-4; 8 bases map to TRBD1. V gave up 5 bases and J gave up 0 bases; unmatched junction bases: 15. From germline, CDR1 is SGHTA and CDR2 FQGNSA. The CDR3 length is 19 residues. CDR3 DNA: TGTGCCAGCAGCCGGGCGTCCGGGACAGGTGCTCTAGCCAAAAACATTCAGTACTTC. Protein sequence: CASSRASGTGALAKNIQYF.

The sample holds one count of this clone. This sequence joins TRBV7-2 and TRBJ2-1; D gene unclear. The CDR3 has 14 residues. The germline V gene has CDR1 SGHTA and CDR2 FQGNSA. V shed 4 bases and J shed 2 bases, with 9 bases lying between them. The CDR3 protein is CASSSPRTYNEQFF. Here the CDR3 DNA reads TGTGCCAGCAGCTCCCCCAGGACCTACAATGAGCAGTTCTTC.

The V gene is TRBV6-5, the J gene TRBJ1-5; D remains ambiguous. Germline V CDR1 and CDR2: MNHEY, SVGAGI. This CDR3 spans 13 amino acids. Between the trimmed V and J ends, which lost 3 bases and 4 bases, there was a span of 7 bases. DNA of the CDR3: TGTGCCAGCAGTTATGACTTGAATCAGCCCCAGCATTTT. Translated, it gives CASSYDLNQPQHF.

The gene calls are TRBV5-4 and TRBJ1-1; possible D gene TRBD1, 5 bases. The CDR3 is 14 residues long. Germline V CDR1 and CDR2: SGHNT, YYREEE (reference sequence). V shed 0 bases and J shed 7 bases, with 13 bases lying between them. Here the CDR3 DNA reads TGTGCCAGCAGCTTGGATTCGCTGGGGGGTGAAGCTTTCTTT. It codes for CASSLDSLGGEAFF.

The rearrangement joins TRBV6-5 to TRBJ1-2; D gene ambiguous. The CDR3 covers 13 residues. Germline V gene sequence: CDR1 MNHEY, CDR2 SVGAGI. V lost 3 bases, J lost 4 bases, and 9 bases lay in between. The CDR3 protein is CASSYDNSYGYTF. The DNA of the CDR3 is TGTGCCAGCAGTTATGATAATAGCTATGGCTACACCTTC.

The V gene is TRBV10-1, the J gene TRBJ2-5, with TRBD1 matching 8 bases. This CDR3 is built from 13 residues. With V trimmed by 6 bases and J by 5 bases, 5 bases remained unmatched. Germline V gene sequence: CDR1 WNHNN, CDR2 SYGVQD (reference sequence). CDR3 in amino acids: CASSSGGRETQYF. The CDR3 DNA follows: TGCGCCAGCAGCTCAGGGGGCAGGGAGACCCAGTACTTC.

The chain couples TRBV7-9 to TRBJ1-3; 7 bases line up with TRBD1. The germline CDR1 and CDR2 sequences are SEHNR and FQNEAQ (reference sequence). The CDR3 is made up of 16 amino acids. With V trimmed by 4 bases and J by 0 bases, 6 bases remained unmatched. The CDR3 sequence is CASSSPGQSSGNTIYF. The DNA of the CDR3 is TGTGCCAGCAGCTCCCCGGGACAGAGCTCTGGAAACACCATATATTTT.

This chain uses TRBV5-4 with TRBJ2-3; possibly TRBD2 for D (5 bases). Trimming stripped 0 bases from V and 5 bases from J, with 10 bases between. CDR1 is SGHNT and CDR2 is YYREEE in the germline V gene (reference sequence). The CDR3 covers 14 residues. CDR3 in amino acids: CASSLGVGRDTQYF. The CDR3 coding sequence is TGTGCCAGCAGCTTGGGGGTAGGGAGAGATACGCAGTATTTT.

The rearrangement links TRBV7-8 to TRBJ2-3; the D is unclear. V gave up 3 bases and J gave up 6 bases, with 10 bases separating them. This CDR3 spans 13 amino acids. Germline lookup yields CDR1 SGHVS and CDR2 FQNEAQ. CDR3 sequence (DNA): TGTGCCAGCAGCTTCGTTCCCTCCGATACGCAGTATTTT. Translation: CASSFVPSDTQYF. The full variable domain, its missing parts supplied by reference TRBV7-8 and TRBJ2-3, is GAGVSQSPRYKVAKRGQDVALRCDPISGHVSLFWYQQALGQGPEFLTYFQNEAQLDKSGLPSDRFFAERPEGSVSTLKIQRTQQEDSAVYLCASSFVPSDTQYFGPGTRLTVL.

J is TRBJ2-3 and V is TRBV13; no reliable D call. V shed 5 bases and J shed 3 bases, with 6 bases lying between them. The length of the CDR3 is 12 residues. CDR1 is PRHDT and CDR2 is FYEKMQ in the germline V gene (reference sequence). The CDR3 here is CASSRGTDTQYF. For the CDR3, the DNA is TGTGCCAGCAGCCGAGGTACAGATACGCAGTATTTT.

The rearrangement links TRBV20-1 to TRBJ2-7, with TRBD2 matching over 7 bases. The CDR3 covers 11 residues. V was pared by 7 bases and J by 4 bases, with 4 bases of the junction left unmatched. CDR1 and CDR2 from the germline V gene are DFQATT and SNEGSKA (reference sequence). The CDR3 protein is CSGLAEYEQYF. In DNA form, the CDR3 reads TGCAGTGGTCTAGCGGAATACGAGCAGTACTTC.

V is TRBV14 and J is TRBJ2-4; D is undetermined. CDR1 SGHDN and CDR2 FVKESK come from the germline V gene. V shed 1 base and J shed 0 bases, with 10 bases lying between them. There are 16 residues in the CDR3. The CDR3 loop is CASSQAGALAKNIQYF. The CDR3 nucleotides read TGTGCCAGCAGCCAAGCCGGAGCACTAGCCAAAAACATTCAGTACTTC.

The V and J genes are TRBV9 and TRBJ1-1; TRBD1 is a possible D gene (6 bases). Trimming removed 0 bases from V and 1 base from J, with 13 bases in between. This CDR3 is built from 16 residues. The germline gives CDR1 SGDLS, CDR2 YYNGEE. DNA of the CDR3: TGTGCCAGCAGCGTAGCCCCGGGACAAGGGAACACTGAAGCTTTCTTT. It specifies CASSVAPGQGNTEAFF.

The J gene is TRBJ2-1, the V gene TRBV7-2; 8 nucleotides agree with TRBD2. Germline V gene sequence: CDR1 SGHTA, CDR2 FQGNSA. V dropped 5 bases and J dropped 6; count of bases not matched to a gene: 12. The CDR3 extends over 16 amino acids. The CDR3 coding sequence is TGTGCCAGCAGCCCGTATCCGGGACTAGGCCGCAATGAGCAGTTCTTC. This gives the protein CASSPYPGLGRNEQFF.

This rearrangement joins TRBV5-4 to TRBJ2-7; 9 bases agree with TRBD1. Germline values: CDR1 SGHNT, CDR2 YYREEE (reference sequence). This CDR3 spans 14 amino acids. The junction had 7 bases not matched to a gene; V was cut back by 4 bases and J by 5 bases. The CDR3 loop reads CASSIRTGDHEQYF. CDR3 nucleotides: TGTGCCAGCAGCATCCGGACAGGGGATCACGAGCAGTACTTC.

The V and J genes are TRBV18 and TRBJ1-2; D remains unclear. Trimming cost V 2 bases and J 5 bases, with 12 bases left between them. Germline CDR1 is KGHSH and CDR2 is LQKENI. This CDR3 has 14 amino acids. In DNA form, the CDR3 reads TGTGCCAGCTCACCAGGGCAGGAAGTATATGGCTACACCTTC. Its protein product is CASSPGQEVYGYTF.

This clone was picked up one time. The V and J genes are TRBV5-1 and TRBJ1-4, with 7 bases that match TRBD1. Germline CDR1 is SGHRS and CDR2 is YFSETQ. The V gene end was trimmed by 4 bases and the J gene end by 8 bases; junction bases not matched to a gene: 11. The CDR3 sequence is 15 residues long. CDR3 in amino acids: CASSQSRQGEEKLFF. The DNA for the CDR3 is TGCGCCAGCAGCCAGAGCCGACAGGGAGAAGAAAAACTGTTTTTT.

The V gene is TRBV2, the J gene TRBJ2-4; 8 bases map to TRBD2. The CDR3 covers 11 residues. V lost 6 bases and J lost 16; bases outside the gene matches: 8. Germline V gene sequence: CDR1 SNHLY, CDR2 FYNNEI. The CDR3 spells CASSRGLGGYF. In nucleotides, the CDR3 is TGTGCCAGCAGCCGGGGACTAGGTGGCTACTTC.